The source of this TCR beta chain is a study of siplizumab effects on memory and regulatory T cells. Findings of the study overall: There were only a minor fraction of alloreactive clones that mapped to unstimulated subsets.

Germline V gives CDR1 LNHDA, CDR2 SQIVND (reference sequence). The length of the CDR3 is 15 residues. Trimming at V came to 4 bases and at J to 6 bases, leaving 7 bases not matched to a gene. TCRdb keeps only in-frame clones here, not all; method: immunoSEQ multiplex PCR. Of tens of thousands of clones in the sample, around 90% were seen once. A word on this clone: Its antigen is still unknown.

The chain combines TRBV19 with TRBJ2-2; 8 bases are a match to TRBD2. This clonotype was sampled from a human donor in good health. Sequencing input: Tregs sorted from blood. CDR3 sequence reads: CASSTGRAWAGELFF. CDR3 sequence (DNA): TGTGCCAGTAGTACCGGGAGGGCTTGGGCCGGGGAGCTGTTTTTT. Looking up the rest from reference TRBV19 and TRBJ2-2 gives the full variable domain: DGGITQSPKYLFRKEGQNVTLSCEQNLNHDAMYWYRQDPGQGLRLIYYSQIVNDFQKGDIAEGYSVSREKKESFPLTVTSAQKNPTAFYLCASSTGRAWAGELFFGEGSRLTVL.